This TCR beta chain was identified during a study of human CD8 memory T cell subsets. Study-level results: Precursor exhausted T cells appeared less diverse than stem-like memory T cells according to Chao1 estimates.

The TCR beta sequencing libraries came from UMI-labeled 5' RACE. From its re-call of the 5' RACE reads, TCRdb lists each CDR3 protein once, without DNA. This table lists some 6,300 distinct CDR3 sequences. This clonotype registers medium-sized by frequency. Its antigen is undetermined. CD8+ T cells were isolated by negative magnetic selection. The germline gives CDR1 SGHVS, CDR2 FQNEAQ. This CDR3 contains 16 residues. The sequenced sample consisted of CD8+ stem-like memory T cells (TSCM and TCM) sorted from PBMCs. Subset: stem-like memory CD8 T cells (TSTEM), CCR7+ PD-1- TIGIT-. The chain recombines TRBV7-8 with TRBJ2-1; the TRBD1 assignment by TCRdb is unverifiable without DNA. The sequence came from a human donor in good health. CDR3 loop: CASSSIDREINNEQFF.